This T cell receptor beta chain is from a study of blood T cell repertoires in COVID-19. CDR1 and CDR2 (germline): SGDLS, YYNGEE. CDR3 size: 14 residues. V was clipped by 3 bases and J by 0 bases, with 9 bases between them. Clones were sequenced by immunoSEQ multiplex PCR, and TCRdb holds only the in-frame ones, with some missing. This sample carries about 310,000 clones, approximately 85% of them seen once, and the ten largest clones take around 2.2%. The gene calls are TRBV9 and TRBJ1-1; perhaps TRBD1 as D (6 bases). The sequenced sample was PBMCs or T cells enriched from blood (not recorded which). The TCR sequence derives from a young man who had recovered from COVID-19. CDR3 nucleotides: TGTGCCAGCAGCGCGGGACATCTGAACACTGAAGCTTTCTTT. Translated, it gives CASSAGHLNTEAFF. Supplemented by reference TRBV9 and TRBJ1-1, the full variable domain reads DSGVTQTPKHLITATGQRVTLRCSPRSGDLSVYWYQQSLDQGLQFLIQYYNGEERAKGNILERFSAQQFPDLHSELNLSSLELGDSALYFCASSAGHLNTEAFFGQGTRLTVV.